This note documents a single TCR beta chain sequence. What it recognizes is unknown. V shed 0 bases, J shed 1 base, and the junction held 8 bases outside the gene matches. The germline V gene encodes CDR1 SGHRS and CDR2 YFSETQ. This CDR3 has 17 amino acids. In the PCR, 60 Vbeta and 13 Jbeta primers were used. The method was immunoSEQ multiplex PCR; TCRdb's version includes in-frame clones alone and lacks a portion of them. Its table records around 65,000 clones. These data are taken from a study of cytomegalovirus exposure and HLA in healthy donors. Study results and limitations: A prior analysis recorded that most TCR beta V segments were productive about 90% or about 30% of the time. Cytomegalovirus status, reportedly, was diagnosed with high specificity and sensitivity by the classifier. Association of a missense DCLRE1C variant with TCR beta V- and J-gene trimming was reported in a later analysis.

The rearrangement joins TRBV5-1 to TRBJ2-5; 8 nucleotides line up with TRBD2. Sequencing was done on a sample of PBMCs. The sequence came from a man aged 25 to 45 in good health and CMV-seropositive. The CDR3 sequence is CASSLVGYGGGQETQYF. The CDR3 bases are TGCGCCAGCAGCTTGGTCGGGTACGGGGGGGGCCAAGAGACCCAGTACTTC.